These 31 T cell receptor beta chains originate from one sample sequenced in a study of cytomegalovirus exposure and HLA in healthy donors. The primer mix had 60 Vbeta and 13 Jbeta primers. The table came from immunoSEQ multiplex PCR; TCRdb's copy has only in-frame clones and leaves some out. Its clone listing holds fewer than 250,000 clones. Sequenced material: PBMCs. These receptors all come from a woman in her 30s in good health and CMV-seropositive.

In nucleotides, the CDR3 is TGTGCCAGCAGCGTATTCGGACAGAGACAAGAGACCCAGTACTTC. Protein product: CASSVFGQRQETQYF. V is TRBV9 and J is TRBJ2-5; D perhaps matches TRBD1 (6 bases). The CDR3 runs 15 residues. V was clipped by 1 base and J by 2 bases, with 12 bases between them. Per germline, CDR1 SGDLS and CDR2 YYNGEE.

The J gene is TRBJ2-3, the V gene TRBV29-1; 7 nucleotides agree with TRBD1. V trimming: 8 bases; J trimming: 4 bases; junction bases outside the gene matches: 9. Per germline, CDR1 SQVTM and CDR2 ANQGSEA. The CDR3 contains 13 residues. The CDR3 sequence: CSMDGQASDTQYF. The CDR3 nucleotides read TGCAGCATGGACGGACAGGCCTCAGATACGCAGTATTTT.

CDR3 in DNA: TGTGCCAGCAGCTTAGGGACAGGGCTCTACGAGCAGTACTTC. Protein sequence: CASSLGTGLYEQYF. The chain links TRBV7-9 to TRBJ2-7; 8 bases are a match to TRBD1. Germline-derived CDR1 and CDR2 are SEHNR and FQNEAQ (reference sequence). V shed 1 base and J 3 bases; nucleotides not matched to a gene: 2. The CDR3 length is 14 residues. Supplemented by reference TRBV7-9 and TRBJ2-7, the full variable domain reads DTGVSQNPRHKITKRGQNVTFRCDPISEHNRLYWYRQTLGQGPEFLTYFQNEAQLEKSRLLSDRFSAERPKGSFSTLEIQRTEQGDSAMYLCASSLGTGLYEQYFGPGTRLTVT.

The chain combines TRBV27 with TRBJ2-7, with TRBD1 matching 9 bases. Germline V gene lookup returns CDR1 MNHEY and CDR2 SMNVEV (reference sequence). The CDR3 consists of 15 residues. J gave up 3 bases and V 3 bases, and 6 bases lay outside the gene matches. The CDR3 nucleotides are TGTGCCAGCAGTTTCTTGGGACAGGGTGACTACGAGCAGTACTTC. Amino acids: CASSFLGQGDYEQYF.

This chain uses TRBV6-1 with TRBJ2-1, with 7 bases aligning to TRBD1. The CDR3 has 15 residues. The J segment lost 0 bases and the V segment lost 6 bases, leaving 5 bases of the junction unmatched. CDR1 is MNHNS, CDR2 SASEGT, per germline. CDR3 nucleotide sequence: TGTGCCAGCAGCCTCCGGGACAGCTCCTACAATGAGCAGTTCTTC. Its translation: CASSLRDSSYNEQFF.

V is TRBV11-3 and J is TRBJ2-2; D is undetermined. The germline gives CDR1 SGHNT, CDR2 YENEEA. V dropped 5 bases and J dropped 4 bases, with 8 bases sitting between them. The CDR3 sequence is 13 residues long. This CDR3 is CASSAHSTGELFF. The CDR3 DNA reads as TGTGCCAGCAGCGCGCACAGCACCGGGGAGCTGTTTTTT.

The J gene is TRBJ1-2, the V gene TRBV27; no clear D. Trimming pared 0 bases from V and 5 bases from J, leaving 13 bases between. The germline V gene has CDR1 MNHEY and CDR2 SMNVEV (reference sequence). There are 15 residues in the CDR3. The chain's CDR3 is CASSLSPRTGYGYTF. The CDR3 nucleotides are TGTGCCAGCAGTTTATCCCCTCGGACGGGATATGGCTACACCTTC.

The chain recombines TRBV7-8 with TRBJ1-5; no definite D call. The CDR3 loop spans 15 amino acids. The V and J ends lost 7 bases and 4 bases respectively, with 17 bases between them. Germline lookup yields CDR1 SGHVS and CDR2 FQNEAQ. CDR3 nucleotide sequence: TGTGCCAGCACTACGACATCAGGCTCAAATCAGCCCCAGCATTTT. The encoded protein is CASTTTSGSNQPQHF.

The rearrangement uses TRBV7-6 and TRBJ2-1, with 7 bases lining up with TRBD2. The germline V gene encodes CDR1 SGHVS and CDR2 FNYEAQ. Germline trimming cut 5 bases from V and 5 bases from J; bases unmatched to any gene: 9. The CDR3 is 15 amino acids. CDR3 region: CASSRDYNSHNEQFF. CDR3 bases: TGTGCCAGCAGCCGGGACTACAATTCACACAATGAGCAGTTCTTC.

The chain is built from TRBV9 and TRBJ1-2, with 7 bases aligning to TRBD1. CDR3 length: 16 amino acids. Germline V gene data show CDR1 as SGDLS and CDR2 as YYNGEE. J lost 6 bases, V lost 3 bases, and 14 bases had no gene match. CDR3 nucleotide sequence: TGTGCCAGCAGCGGCGTTAGGGGGCCCCAATCGGATGGCTACACCTTC. It translates to CASSGVRGPQSDGYTF.

The V call is TRBV29-1, the J call TRBJ1-2; D is unresolved. Germline CDR1 and CDR2: SQVTM and ANQGSEA. The CDR3 is 14 residues long. The V end was cut by 0 bases, the J end by 0 bases, with 8 bases between. CDR3 coding DNA: TGCAGCGTTGAAGAGCTCACAGCTAACTATGGCTACACCTTC. It specifies CSVEELTANYGYTF.

This rearrangement joins TRBV5-4 to TRBJ1-1; no clear D gene. The germline CDR1 and CDR2 sequences are SGHNT and YYREEE (reference sequence). V lost 2 bases, J lost 5 bases, and 10 bases lay in between. The CDR3 contains 13 residues. The CDR3 region has the DNA TGTGCCAGCAGCTTTTGGGCAGGAACTGAAGCTTTCTTT. Translating gives CASSFWAGTEAFF. Looking up the rest from reference TRBV5-4 and TRBJ1-1 gives the full variable domain: ETGVTQSPTHLIKTRGQQVTLRCSSQSGHNTVSWYQQALGQGPQFIFQYYREEENGRGNFPPRFSGLQFPNYSSELNVNALELDDSALYLCASSFWAGTEAFFGQGTRLTVV.

Remarks on this clone: The junction departs from the called germline gene at one end, perhaps through a read error. The rearrangement uses TRBV27 and TRBJ2-7, with D perhaps TRBD2 (5 bases). Looked up from germline, CDR1 is MNHEY and CDR2 is SMNVEV (reference sequence). This CDR3 is 13 amino acids long. The CDR3 bases are TGTGCCAGCAGTTTAAGCGGTTCCTGCGAGCAGTACTTC. Translated: CASSLSGSCEQYF.

This chain joins TRBV4-1 and TRBJ1-2; D perhaps matches TRBD1 (5 bases). Trimming left V 4 bases short and J 8 bases short, with 14 bases between. Germline loops: CDR1 MGHRA, CDR2 YSYEKL. The CDR3 covers 13 residues. The CDR3 bases are TGCGCCAGCAGCCCGGGACTCGAAGGGGGCTACACCTTC. Its translation is CASSPGLEGGYTF.

This chain links TRBV10-3 with TRBJ1-2, with 8 bases matching TRBD1. The CDR3 has 14 residues. CDR1 ENHRY and CDR2 SYGVKD come from the germline V gene. Unmatched junction bases numbered 7, after V lost 7 bases and J lost 3 bases. The CDR3 nucleotides are TGTGCCATCACCTGGACAGGGTCGGACTATGGCTACACCTTC. Its protein product is CAITWTGSDYGYTF.

The chain carries TRBV30 and TRBJ2-7; possible D gene TRBD1, 6 bases. The V end was cut by 2 bases, the J end by 3 bases, with 8 bases between. From germline, CDR1 is GTSNPN and CDR2 SVGIG (reference sequence). The CDR3 length is 12 residues. The CDR3 loop is CAWSPQGYEQYF. CDR3 nucleotides: TGTGCCTGGAGTCCACAGGGCTACGAGCAGTACTTC.

This chain uses TRBV10-3 with TRBJ2-7; 13 bases map to TRBD2. Germline trimming cut 3 bases from V and 1 base from J; bases unmatched to any gene: 3. The germline CDR1 and CDR2 sequences are ENHRY and SYGVKD. The CDR3 totals 16 residues. CDR3 amino acids: CAISDGLAGVSYEQYF. DNA for the CDR3: TGTGCCATCAGTGATGGACTAGCGGGAGTATCCTACGAGCAGTACTTC.

The chain recombines TRBV9 with TRBJ1-2; D not certain. Trimming left V 3 bases short and J 4 bases short, with 16 bases between. Germline CDR1 is SGDLS and CDR2 is YYNGEE. CDR3 length: 15 amino acids. The CDR3 region is CASSEGGRGVYGYTF. For the CDR3, the DNA is TGTGCCAGCAGCGAGGGAGGGCGGGGAGTCTATGGCTACACCTTC.

The rearrangement joins TRBV18 to TRBJ2-1; 10 bases match TRBD2. This CDR3 spans 17 amino acids. V lost 0 bases and J lost 4; bases outside the gene matches: 6. CDR1 is KGHSH, CDR2 LQKENI, per germline. DNA of the CDR3: TGTGCCAGCTCACCACCGGAAGCGGGGGGGCGGTACAATGAGCAGTTCTTC. Translated, it gives CASSPPEAGGRYNEQFF.

The chain joins TRBV7-9 to TRBJ2-5; no firm D call. Between the trimmed V and J ends, which lost 5 bases and 2 bases, there was a span of 6 bases. The CDR3 length is 12 residues. Germline CDR1 is SEHNR and CDR2 is FQNEAQ (reference sequence). CDR3 amino acids: CASSPSQETQYF. The CDR3 DNA reads as TGTGCCAGCAGCCCTTCTCAAGAGACCCAGTACTTC.

V and J are TRBV29-1 and TRBJ2-3, with 7 bases aligning to TRBD2. With V trimmed by 6 bases and J by 4 bases, 7 bases remained unmatched. The germline V gene encodes CDR1 SQVTM and CDR2 ANQGSEA. CDR3 size: 13 residues. The CDR3 spells CSVRGRAPDTQYF. The CDR3 bases are TGCAGCGTCCGGGGGAGGGCACCAGATACGCAGTATTTT.

The chain employs TRBV27 and TRBJ2-2; 9 positions agree with TRBD1. From germline, CDR1 is MNHEY and CDR2 SMNVEV (reference sequence). Germline trimming cut 5 bases from V and 6 bases from J; bases unmatched to any gene: 7. The CDR3 has 15 amino acids. The CDR3 spells CASSRAGTGSGELFF. The CDR3 nucleotides read TGTGCCAGCAGTCGCGCCGGGACAGGGTCCGGGGAGCTGTTTTTT.

The V and J genes are TRBV11-2 and TRBJ1-1, with D hard to call. This CDR3 spans 13 amino acids. The germline V gene encodes CDR1 SGHAT and CDR2 FQNNGV. The V end was cut by 1 base, the J end by 4 bases, with 7 bases between. The CDR3 DNA sequence: TGTGCCAGCAGCTTAGGAGGGCCCACTGAAGCTTTCTTT. It specifies CASSLGGPTEAFF.

The genes are TRBV30 and TRBJ1-5; 9 positions match TRBD1. Germline V gene data show CDR1 as GTSNPN and CDR2 as SVGIG (reference sequence). J gave up 0 bases and V 4 bases, and 4 bases lay outside the gene matches. CDR3 length: 15 amino acids. The CDR3 nucleotides are TGTGCCTGGAAAGGACAGGGGTATAGCAATCAGCCCCAGCATTTT. Translation gives CAWKGQGYSNQPQHF. The full variable domain, in which reference TRBV30 and TRBJ1-5 provide the parts outside the CDR3, is SQTIHQWPATLVQPVGSPLSLECTVEGTSNPNLYWYRQAAGRGLQLLFYSVGIGQISSEVPQNLSASRPQDRQFILSSKKLLLSDSGFYLCAWKGQGYSNQPQHFGDGTRLSIL.

The J gene is TRBJ1-4, the V gene TRBV29-1; TRBD1 might be the D (5 bases). The CDR3 is 16 amino acids. V dropped 4 bases and J dropped 0 bases, with 15 bases sitting between them. Germline V gene data show CDR1 as SQVTM and CDR2 as ANQGSEA. The CDR3 DNA is TGCAGCGTTGCCGGGACTACCAGTGCAACTAATGAAAAACTGTTTTTT. This encodes CSVAGTTSATNEKLFF.

The genes are TRBV18 and TRBJ2-1, with 7 positions matching TRBD2. CDR3 length: 16 amino acids. The trim removed 0 bases at V and 1 base at J, leaving 3 bases unmatched. The V gene's germline CDR1 is KGHSH and CDR2 LQKENI. The CDR3 here is CASSPPGSGSYNEQFF. The CDR3 nucleotides read TGTGCCAGCTCACCACCGGGTAGCGGGTCCTACAATGAGCAGTTCTTC.

The CDR3 is CASSWLAGETDTQYF. The CDR3 DNA reads TGCGCCAGCAGCTGGCTAGCGGGAGAAACAGATACGCAGTATTTT. This chain connects TRBV5-1 to TRBJ2-3, with TRBD2 identical over 10 bases. CDR3 length: 15 amino acids. V was pared by 3 bases and J by 3 bases, with 4 bases of the junction left unmatched. CDR1 and CDR2 from the germline V gene are SGHRS and YFSETQ.

The CDR3 bases are TGTGCCAGCAGCCGTCCGGGAGAGTCTTACAATGAGCAGTTCTTC. Translated, it gives CASSRPGESYNEQFF. The V call is TRBV11-2, the J call TRBJ2-1; possibly TRBD2 for D (6 bases). V lost 5 bases, J lost 4 bases, and 15 bases lay in between. CDR3 length equals 15 residues. Germline lookup yields CDR1 SGHAT and CDR2 FQNNGV.

This chain links TRBV4-1 with TRBJ2-1, with a weak D call TRBD2 (6 bases). Trimming shortened V by 0 bases and J by 0 bases, and 12 bases separated the two germline ends. This CDR3 region has 17 residues. Per the germline V gene, CDR1 is MGHRA and CDR2 is YSYEKL. The CDR3 DNA reads as TGCGCCAGCAGCCAAGAACGGGGGTGGGGCTCCTACAATGAGCAGTTCTTC. This sequence encodes CASSQERGWGSYNEQFF.

This rearrangement joins TRBV7-9 to TRBJ1-1; D possibly corresponds to TRBD1 (6 bases). This CDR3 contains 14 residues. Per germline, CDR1 SEHNR and CDR2 FQNEAQ (reference sequence). V was trimmed by 5 bases and J by 1 base, leaving 11 bases between them. CDR3 coding DNA: TGTGCCAGCAGCCCAAAGACAGGGAACACTGAAGCTTTCTTT. Translated: CASSPKTGNTEAFF.

This chain links TRBV10-3 with TRBJ2-7; tentatively, D is TRBD1 (6 bases). V dropped 5 bases and J dropped 5 bases, with 13 bases sitting between them. The CDR3 runs to 13 residues. From germline, CDR1 is ENHRY and CDR2 SYGVKD. CDR3 DNA: TGTGCCATCAGTTTTTCCCCAGGGGACGAGCAGTACTTC. Amino acids: CAISFSPGDEQYF.